The 3 T cell receptor beta chains in this list originate from one sample, sequenced in a study of OX40 agonist ivuxolimab in advanced cancers. The table came from immunoSEQ multiplex PCR; TCRdb's copy has only in-frame clones and leaves some out. The sample includes fewer than 110,000 clones, 85% to 95% of them seen just once. The source material was CD4+ or CD8+ T cells sorted from blood, sampled in a trial of the OX40 agonist ivuxolimab. Every receptor here comes from an adult with an advanced solid tumor such as melanoma, head and neck, liver or kidney cancer.

The V and J genes are TRBV12-2 and TRBJ2-7; the table names TRBD2, a call not compared with the DNA. TRBV12-2 is an annotated pseudogene. The CDR3 totals 16 residues. The CDR3 reads CASRLALTSGRKEQYF. CDR3 in DNA: TGTGCAAGTCGCTTAGCTTTGACTAGCGGGAGGAAGGAGCAGTACTTC.

The chain links TRBV5-1 to TRBJ2-1, with 8 bases fitting TRBD2. This CDR3 contains 16 residues. Unmatched junction bases numbered 10, after V lost 0 bases and J lost 8 bases. Per germline, CDR1 SGHRS and CDR2 YFSETQ. For the CDR3, the DNA is TGCGCCAGCAGCTTGGCCAACCCGGGAGGGCCCCATGAGCAGTTCTTC. Protein product: CASSLANPGGPHEQFF.

The chain couples TRBV5-1 to TRBJ1-1; D gene unclear. The CDR3 is 15 residues long. Germline V gene data show CDR1 as SGHRS and CDR2 as YFSETQ. The ends were cut back, 6 bases at V and 0 bases at J, with 15 bases in the middle. CDR3 DNA sequence: TGCGCCAGCACGGGGTCCGGCACTCTGAACACTGAAGCTTTCTTT. The encoded protein is CASTGSGTLNTEAFF.